A selection of T cell receptor beta chains follows, all from one sample in a study of STAT5B mutations in CD4+ large granular lymphocyte leukemia. Assay used: immunoSEQ multiplex PCR; TCRdb lists only in-frame clones, some missing. The table includes about 32,000 clones, approximately 86% detected once. Sequenced: CD4+ T cells from blood buffy coats. Every receptor here comes from a human donor in good health. CDR3s include the opening cysteine and the closing phenylalanine or tryptophan. The order of the fields is V gene, J gene, D gene, CDR3 length, CDR3 protein. D genes are given only for firm matches.

TRBV4-2	TRBJ2-1	TRBD2	15	CASSHGGGPSNEQFF
TRBV5-1	TRBJ1-4	NA	16	CASSLRTLETSEKLFF
TRBV28	TRBJ1-4	NA	15	CASSFGGARGEKLFF
TRBV14	TRBJ1-1	TRBD1	14	CASSLGQLNTEAFF
TRBV9	TRBJ1-2	TRBD1	14	CASSPRGRDYGYTF
TRBV28	TRBJ1-5	NA	12	CASRYSGQPQHF
TRBV19	TRBJ2-5	NA	14	CASSQSSTEETQYF
TRBV7-9	TRBJ1-4	NA	15	CASSLYDTTNEKLFF
TRBV5-1	TRBJ1-1	TRBD1	17	CASSFPAGRGRSTEAFF
TRBV5-1	TRBJ2-7	TRBD2	18	CASSSPTSGSYRRYEQYF
TRBV7-9	TRBJ2-6	NA	15	CASSLPLSGANVLTF
TRBV27	TRBJ2-5	NA	11	CASRSGETQYF
TRBV28	TRBJ2-4	NA	17	CASSLVRQGRTKNIQYF
TRBV9	TRBJ1-2	TRBD1	16	CASSWDREGQDYGYTF
TRBV19	TRBJ1-3	NA	14	CASTRRSSGNTIYF
TRBV4-2	TRBJ2-3	TRBD2	14	CASRPSGRTDTQYF
TRBV9	TRBJ2-7	TRBD1	13	CASSGQGAYEQYF
TRBV7-8	TRBJ1-2	NA	13	CASSQRQLYGYTF
TRBV28	TRBJ2-7	NA	11	CATAQFYEQYF
TRBV6-1	TRBJ1-1	NA	15	CASSPSGGGGTEAFF
TRBV11-2	TRBJ1-3	NA	15	CASSPSDSRGNTIYF
TRBV5-8	TRBJ1-3	NA	14	CASSLTSSGNTIYF
TRBV27	TRBJ2-2	NA	15	CASRSFSGANGELFF
TRBV30	TRBJ2-7	NA	14	CACSKGRASYEQYF
TRBV10-3	NA	TRBD1	13	CAISGQVSYEQYF
TRBV28	TRBJ2-3	TRBD2	17	CASSLTGLAEGSDTQYF
TRBV6-5	TRBJ2-5	NA	15	CASSYSRGPQETQYF
TRBV29-1	TRBJ1-2	NA	10	CSVGYYGYTF
TRBV5-6	TRBJ1-2	NA	13	CASSVGDVLSYTF
TRBV5-5	TRBJ2-1	NA	14	CASSLVDRDDEQFF
TRBV7-9	TRBJ2-1	TRBD2	18	CASSLALRTSGRANEQFF
TRBV15	TRBJ1-2	NA	12	CATSRDSGGYTF
TRBV28	TRBJ2-2	NA	18	CATTPGPEGRWWAGELFF
TRBV30	TRBJ1-3	NA	12	CAWRVGGNTIYF
TRBV27	TRBJ1-1	NA	13	CASSVQGYTEAFF
TRBV19	TRBJ2-5	NA	14	CASSRQDRQETQYF
TRBV9	TRBJ2-5	TRBD2	16	CASSRLLAGDWETQYF
TRBV7-2	TRBJ2-1	TRBD2	15	CASSSASGAYNEQFF
TRBV5-1	TRBJ2-1	TRBD1	15	CASSFRDRGNNEQFF
TRBV21-1	TRBJ2-7	NA	16	CASSKEGARQGDEQYF